The 3 T cell receptor beta chains below were found in one sample sequenced in a study of cytomegalovirus exposure and HLA in healthy donors. With 60 Vbeta and 13 Jbeta primers, the PCR was carried out. The repertoire was sequenced with immunoSEQ multiplex PCR; TCRdb's copy has only in-frame clones and lacks some. The sample has around 150,000 clones; approximately 80% are singletons. The specimen sequenced was PBMCs. The receptor source for this set is a woman aged 40 to 49 in good health and CMV-seronegative.

The chain combines TRBV11-2 with TRBJ2-1; 14 nucleotides match TRBD2. The length of the CDR3 is 15 residues. V lost 6 bases and J lost 2; bases outside the gene matches: 0. CDR1 SGHAT and CDR2 FQNNGV come from the germline V gene. CDR3 sequence reads: CASRGLAGAYNEQFF. The CDR3 nucleotides are TGTGCCAGCAGGGGACTAGCGGGAGCCTACAATGAGCAGTTCTTC.

The chain has TRBV10-1 and TRBJ2-1; TRBD1 is a possible D gene (5 bases). CDR3 length: 13 residues. Per germline, CDR1 WNHNN and CDR2 SYGVQD (reference sequence). Deletions cut 6 bases from V and 3 bases from J, with 9 bases between. The CDR3 spells CASSLDSYNEQFF. The CDR3 DNA is TGCGCCAGCAGCCTCGACAGCTACAATGAGCAGTTCTTC.

This clone has just a few counts. The CDR3 sequence: CASSRAGSANEKLFF. Written as DNA, the CDR3 is TGTGCCAGCAGCCGGGCAGGTAGCGCTAATGAAAAACTGTTTTTT. The chain recombines TRBV7-9 with TRBJ1-4; D unclear. V was trimmed by 5 bases and J by 3 bases, leaving 13 bases between them. Germline assignment: CDR1 SEHNR and CDR2 FQNEAQ (reference sequence). This CDR3 contains 15 residues.